This T cell receptor (beta chain) emerged from a study of vaccination effects on CD4 cells after COVID-19. The wider study: Participants were given two doses of BNT162b2 or mRNA-1273 vaccine.

V lost 5 bases to trimming and J lost 0 bases, with 14 bases between them. CDR1 is MNHEY, CDR2 SVGEGT, per germline. This CDR3 has 15 amino acids. Study conclusions and caveats: Clonal contraction was marked in infection- and vaccine-induced clones late after vaccination.

ViraFEST used viral peptide pools to expand antigen-specific CD4+ T cells before sequencing. Following an approximately ten-day culture, CD4+ T cells were purified. Among the vaccine recipients, none had a prior SARS-CoV-2 infection, and nucleocapsid antibodies were negative. Profiled with immunoSEQ multiplex PCR; TCRdb holds only in-frame clones, not every one. This sample yields 55,000 or so clones, of which approximately 70% are seen a single time; 15% to 20% belongs to the top ten. About this clone: Its specificity is unknown.

The material sequenced was CD4+ T cells from PBMCs cultured with SARS-CoV-2 spike peptides, taken before COVID-19 vaccination. V usage is TRBV6-2 or TRBV6-3 and J usage is TRBJ2-7; D is unclear. This TCR came from a human donor who received a COVID-19 vaccine. The CDR3 loop is CASSERLLSSYEQYF. DNA for the CDR3: TGTGCCAGCAGTGAGCGACTTCTAAGCTCCTACGAGCAGTACTTC.